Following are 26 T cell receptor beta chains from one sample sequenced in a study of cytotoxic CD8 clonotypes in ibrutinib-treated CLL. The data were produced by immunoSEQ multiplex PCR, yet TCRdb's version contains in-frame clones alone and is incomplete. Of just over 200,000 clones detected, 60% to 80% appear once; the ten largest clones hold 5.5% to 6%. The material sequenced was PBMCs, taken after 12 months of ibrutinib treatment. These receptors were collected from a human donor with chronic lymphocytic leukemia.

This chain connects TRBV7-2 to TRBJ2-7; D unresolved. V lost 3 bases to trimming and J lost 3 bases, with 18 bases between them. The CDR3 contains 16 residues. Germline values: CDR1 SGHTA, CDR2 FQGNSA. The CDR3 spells CASSFISSYLSYEQYF. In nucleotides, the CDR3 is TGTGCCAGCAGCTTCATATCGTCTTACCTAAGCTACGAGCAGTACTTC.

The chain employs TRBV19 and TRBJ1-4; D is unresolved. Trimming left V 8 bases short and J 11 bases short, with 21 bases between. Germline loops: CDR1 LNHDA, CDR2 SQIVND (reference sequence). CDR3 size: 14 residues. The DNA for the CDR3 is TGTGCCAGTTCCCTTGACGGCGGATTGACTAAACTGTTTTTT. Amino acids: CASSLDGGLTKLFF.

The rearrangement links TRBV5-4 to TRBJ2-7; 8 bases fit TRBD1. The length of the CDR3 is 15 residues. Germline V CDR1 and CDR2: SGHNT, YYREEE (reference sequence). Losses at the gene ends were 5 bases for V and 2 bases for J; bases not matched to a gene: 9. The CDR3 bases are TGTGCCAGCAGAGGTCCCCGGACAGGGCCCTACGAGCAGTACTTC. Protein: CASRGPRTGPYEQYF. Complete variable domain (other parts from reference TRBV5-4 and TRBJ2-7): ETGVTQSPTHLIKTRGQQVTLRCSSQSGHNTVSWYQQALGQGPQFIFQYYREEENGRGNFPPRFSGLQFPNYSSELNVNALELDDSALYLCASRGPRTGPYEQYFGPGTRLTVT.

CDR3 amino acids: CAWSLGPPYGYTF. The CDR3 bases are TGTGCCTGGAGCTTGGGACCGCCCTATGGCTACACCTTC. V and J are TRBV30 and TRBJ1-2, with a possible D match to TRBD1 (5 bases). Trimming shortened V by 3 bases and J by 4 bases, and 12 bases separated the two germline ends. Germline V lookup: CDR1 GTSNPN, CDR2 SVGIG (reference sequence). This CDR3 contains 13 residues.

The CDR3 DNA reads as TGTGCCAGCTCACCGGAACGGGGCACAGATACGCAGTATTTT. Translated: CASSPERGTDTQYF. This chain uses TRBV18 with TRBJ2-3; D gene ambiguous. V lost 3 bases to trimming and J lost 1 base, with 8 bases between them. The germline V gene has CDR1 KGHSH and CDR2 LQKENI. The CDR3 runs 14 residues.

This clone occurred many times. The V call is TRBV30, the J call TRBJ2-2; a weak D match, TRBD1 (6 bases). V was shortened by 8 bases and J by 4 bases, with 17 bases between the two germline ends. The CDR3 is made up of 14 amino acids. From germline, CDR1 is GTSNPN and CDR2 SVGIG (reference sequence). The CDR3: CAGGGEVLTGELFF. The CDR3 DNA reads TGTGCCGGGGGCGGAGAGGTTCTCACCGGGGAGCTGTTTTTT.

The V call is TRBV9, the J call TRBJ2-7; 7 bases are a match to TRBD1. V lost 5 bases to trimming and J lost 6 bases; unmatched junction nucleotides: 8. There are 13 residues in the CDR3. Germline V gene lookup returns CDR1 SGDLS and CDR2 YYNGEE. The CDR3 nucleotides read TGTGCCAGCAGTCTAGGGGGCGCGGGCGAGCAGTACTTC. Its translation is CASSLGGAGEQYF.

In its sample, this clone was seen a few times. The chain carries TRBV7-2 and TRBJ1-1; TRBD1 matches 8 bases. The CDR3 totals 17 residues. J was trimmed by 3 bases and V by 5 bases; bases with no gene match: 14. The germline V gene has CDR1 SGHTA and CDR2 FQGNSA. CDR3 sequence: CASSQMGRGLEHTEAFF. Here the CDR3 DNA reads TGTGCCAGCAGCCAGATGGGCAGGGGGCTGGAGCACACTGAAGCTTTCTTT.

This CDR3 reads CASSLGKRSDEQFF. The CDR3 DNA reads as TGTGCCAGCAGCCTCGGTAAGCGGAGCGATGAGCAGTTCTTC. The chain employs TRBV7-2 and TRBJ2-1; D is perhaps TRBD2 (5 bases). The CDR3 is 14 amino acids. Deletions cut 5 bases from V and 8 bases from J, with 16 bases between. The germline CDR1 and CDR2 sequences are SGHTA and FQGNSA. The full variable domain, its missing parts supplied by reference TRBV7-2 and TRBJ2-1, is GAGVSQSPSNKVTEKGKDVELRCDPISGHTALYWYRQSLGQGLEFLIYFQGNSAPDKSGLPSDRFSAERTGGSVSTLTIQRTQQEDSAVYLCASSLGKRSDEQFFGPGTRLTVL.

The CDR3 is CACGLQGWGTEAFF. The CDR3 region has the DNA TGTGCCTGCGGCTTACAGGGTTGGGGGACTGAAGCTTTCTTT. The genes are TRBV28 and TRBJ1-1; D perhaps matches TRBD1 (6 bases). The ends were cut back, 11 bases at V and 5 bases at J, with 21 bases in the middle. The germline gives CDR1 MDHEN, CDR2 SYDVKM. The CDR3 contains 14 residues.

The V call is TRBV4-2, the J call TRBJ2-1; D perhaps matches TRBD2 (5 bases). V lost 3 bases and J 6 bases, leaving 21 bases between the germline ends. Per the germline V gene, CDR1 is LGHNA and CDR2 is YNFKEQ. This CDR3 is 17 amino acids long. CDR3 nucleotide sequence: TGTGCCAGCAGCCATCGTAGTGGACTTTCAGAGGGCAATGAGCAGTTCTTC. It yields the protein CASSHRSGLSEGNEQFF.

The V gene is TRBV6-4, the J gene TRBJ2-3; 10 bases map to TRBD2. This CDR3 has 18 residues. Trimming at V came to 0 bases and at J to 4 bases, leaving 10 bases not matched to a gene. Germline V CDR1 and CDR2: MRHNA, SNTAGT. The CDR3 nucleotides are TGTGCCAGCAGTGACTCCGCTCAGGGAGCGGGAGGGTCAGATACGCAGTATTTT. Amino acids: CASSDSAQGAGGSDTQYF.

The chain's CDR3 is CASTSDPPTLGNQPQHF. The CDR3 bases are TGTGCCAGCACCTCGGACCCTCCCACGTTAGGCAATCAGCCCCAGCATTTT. The V gene is TRBV2, the J gene TRBJ1-5, with D unresolved. With 7 bases removed from V and 2 bases from J, the gap between germline ends came to 21 bases. Germline V CDR1 and CDR2: SNHLY, FYNNEI. There are 17 residues in the CDR3.

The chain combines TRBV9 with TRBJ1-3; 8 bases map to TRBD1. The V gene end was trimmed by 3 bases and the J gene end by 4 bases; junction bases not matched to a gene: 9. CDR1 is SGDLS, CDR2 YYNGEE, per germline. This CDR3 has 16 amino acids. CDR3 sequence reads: CASSAGTGVIGNTIYF. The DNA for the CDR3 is TGTGCCAGCAGCGCTGGGACAGGAGTTATAGGAAACACCATATATTTT.

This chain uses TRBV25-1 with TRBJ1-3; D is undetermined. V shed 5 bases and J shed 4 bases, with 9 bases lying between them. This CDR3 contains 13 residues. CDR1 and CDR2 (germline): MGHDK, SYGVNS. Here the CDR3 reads CASSSPLGNTIYF. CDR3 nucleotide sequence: TGTGCCAGCAGTTCCCCCCTGGGAAACACCATATATTTT.

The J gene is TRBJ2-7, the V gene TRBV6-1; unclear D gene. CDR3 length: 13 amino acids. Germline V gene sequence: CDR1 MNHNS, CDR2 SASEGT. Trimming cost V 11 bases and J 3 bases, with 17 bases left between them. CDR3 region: CAAPGLLFYEQYF. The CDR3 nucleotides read TGTGCCGCCCCGGGCCTCCTCTTCTACGAGCAGTACTTC.

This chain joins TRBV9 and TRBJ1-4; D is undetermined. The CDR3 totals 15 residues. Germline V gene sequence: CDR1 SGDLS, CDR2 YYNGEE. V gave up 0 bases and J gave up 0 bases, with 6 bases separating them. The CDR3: CASSVAGATNEKLFF. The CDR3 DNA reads TGTGCCAGCAGCGTAGCTGGAGCAACTAATGAAAAACTGTTTTTT.

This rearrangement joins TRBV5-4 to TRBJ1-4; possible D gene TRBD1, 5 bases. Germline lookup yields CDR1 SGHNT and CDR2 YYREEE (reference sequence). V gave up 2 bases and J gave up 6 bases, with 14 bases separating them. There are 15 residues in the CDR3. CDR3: CASSFRGFRDEKLFF. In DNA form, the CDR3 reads TGTGCCAGCAGCTTCCGGGGGTTCCGGGATGAAAAACTGTTTTTT.

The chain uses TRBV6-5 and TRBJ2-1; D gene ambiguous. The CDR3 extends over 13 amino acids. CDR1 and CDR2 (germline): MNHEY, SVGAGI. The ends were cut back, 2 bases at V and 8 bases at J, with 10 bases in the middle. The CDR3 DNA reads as TGTGCCAGCAGTTACGCCAGAGCCGATGAGCAGTTCTTC. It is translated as CASSYARADEQFF.

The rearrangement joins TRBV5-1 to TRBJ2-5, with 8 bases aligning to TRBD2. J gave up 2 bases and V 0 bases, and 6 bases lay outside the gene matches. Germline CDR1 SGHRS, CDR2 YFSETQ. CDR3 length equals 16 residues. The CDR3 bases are TGCGCCAGCAGCTTGGTTACGGGAGGGCCTCAAGAGACCCAGTACTTC. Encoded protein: CASSLVTGGPQETQYF.

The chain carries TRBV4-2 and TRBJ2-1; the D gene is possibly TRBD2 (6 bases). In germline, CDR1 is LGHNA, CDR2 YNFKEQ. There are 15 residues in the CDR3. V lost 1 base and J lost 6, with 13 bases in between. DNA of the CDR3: TGTGCCAGCAGCCAAGGGTCCGGCGGGGCCAATGAGCAGTTCTTC. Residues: CASSQGSGGANEQFF.

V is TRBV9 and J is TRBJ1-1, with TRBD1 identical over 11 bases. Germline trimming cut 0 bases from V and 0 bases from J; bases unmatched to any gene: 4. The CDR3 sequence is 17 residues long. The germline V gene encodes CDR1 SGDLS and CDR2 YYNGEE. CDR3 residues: CASSVERDRGMNTEAFF. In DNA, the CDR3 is TGTGCCAGCAGCGTAGAAAGGGACAGGGGGATGAACACTGAAGCTTTCTTT.

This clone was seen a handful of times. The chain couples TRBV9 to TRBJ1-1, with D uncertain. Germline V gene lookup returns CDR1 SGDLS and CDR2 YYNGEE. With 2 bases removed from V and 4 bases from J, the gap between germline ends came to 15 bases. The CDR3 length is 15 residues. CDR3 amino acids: CASSVPEGSGTEAFF. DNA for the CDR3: TGTGCCAGCAGCGTCCCTGAAGGCTCGGGCACTGAAGCTTTCTTT.

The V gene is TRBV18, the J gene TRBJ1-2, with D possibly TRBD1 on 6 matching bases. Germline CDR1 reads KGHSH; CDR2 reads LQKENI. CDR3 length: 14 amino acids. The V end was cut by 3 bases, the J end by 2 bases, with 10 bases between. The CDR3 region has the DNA TGTGCCAGCTCACCCGGACAGTTAAACTATGGCTACACCTTC. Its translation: CASSPGQLNYGYTF.

The CDR3: CAWSVFSGFNEQYF. In DNA, the CDR3 is TGTGCCTGGAGTGTTTTCTCAGGTTTTAACGAGCAGTACTTC. The chain links TRBV30 to TRBJ2-7; no reliable D call. The CDR3 runs 14 residues. V was trimmed by 0 bases and J by 5 bases, leaving 14 bases between them. In germline, CDR1 is GTSNPN, CDR2 SVGIG (reference sequence).

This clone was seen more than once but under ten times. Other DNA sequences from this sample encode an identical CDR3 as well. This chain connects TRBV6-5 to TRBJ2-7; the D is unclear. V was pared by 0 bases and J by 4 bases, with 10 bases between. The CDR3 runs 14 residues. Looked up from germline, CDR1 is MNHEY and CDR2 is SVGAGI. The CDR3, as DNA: TGTGCCAGCAGTTACTCTTGGGGAACGTACGAGCAGTACTTC. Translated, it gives CASSYSWGTYEQYF.